This T cell receptor beta chain is drawn from a study of blood T cell repertoires in COVID-19. Study as a whole: Acute and convalescent COVID-19 specimens originated in the United States, Italy and Spain. Sources were T cells, B-cell-depleted T cells, or PBMCs; the material itself was cDNA or gDNA.

Recruits, aged about 18 to 89 years, lived in 24 US areas. Participant-reported clinical history was the basis for cohort assignment. TCRdb keeps only in-frame clones here, not all; method: immunoSEQ multiplex PCR. Of 150,000 to 200,000 clones listed, about 86% were seen once; the top ten hold around 7%. Source material: PBMCs or T cells enriched from blood (not recorded which). The receptor comes from a middle-aged man who had recovered from COVID-19.

This CDR3 is CASSGTPGSSNEQFF. The CDR3 bases are TGTGCCAGCAGTGGAACCCCAGGGTCAAGTAATGAGCAGTTCTTC. The gene calls are TRBV2 and TRBJ2-1; TRBD1 is a possible D gene (5 bases). With 4 bases removed from V and 7 bases from J, the gap between germline ends came to 17 bases. The germline V gene has CDR1 SNHLY and CDR2 FYNNEI. The CDR3 is 15 residues long. The entire variable domain, with the rest obtained from reference TRBV2 and TRBJ2-1, is as follows: EPEVTQTPSHQVTQMGQEVILRCVPISNHLYFYWYRQILGQKVEFLVSFYNNEISEKSEIFDDQFSVERPDGSNFTLKIRSTKLEDSAMYFCASSGTPGSSNEQFFGPGTRLTVL.